This passage covers 29 T cell receptor beta chains from one sample sequenced in a study of blood T cell repertoires in COVID-19. Here immunoSEQ multiplex PCR was the method, and the copy in TCRdb shows in-frame clones only, minus some. The data show 55,000 to 70,000 clones, with approximately 91% seen just once and under 3% held by the top ten. The sequenced sample consisted of peripheral blood. The receptor set was obtained from a man aged 60-69 years with acute or convalescent COVID-19.

V and J are TRBV28 and TRBJ1-5; D gene ambiguous. The germline V and J ends were trimmed by 3 bases and 6 bases, with 9 bases remaining between them. CDR1 and CDR2 (germline): MDHEN, SYDVKM. The CDR3 extends over 13 amino acids. CDR3 DNA sequence: TGTGCCAGCAGTTTGACACTTACTCAGCCCCAGCATTTT. Its translation: CASSLTLTQPQHF.

In its sample, this clone was seen once. This sequence joins TRBV9 and TRBJ2-2; perhaps TRBD1 as D (6 bases). V was shortened by 3 bases and J by 6 bases, with 12 bases between the two germline ends. The CDR3 totals 14 residues. Germline V gives CDR1 SGDLS, CDR2 YYNGEE. CDR3 region: CASSGLQGPGELFF. DNA of the CDR3: TGTGCCAGCAGCGGGCTACAGGGTCCCGGGGAGCTGTTTTTT.

For this clone: Other DNA sequences in this sample translate to the same CDR3. V usage is TRBV27 and J usage is TRBJ1-1, with TRBD1 identical over 7 bases. Germline V gene data show CDR1 as MNHEY and CDR2 as SMNVEV (reference sequence). The CDR3 sequence is 13 residues long. The V and J ends lost 0 bases and 5 bases, in that order; junction bases with no gene match: 0. The DNA of the CDR3 is TGTGCCAGCAGTTTATCACAGGGGACTGAAGCTTTCTTT. Translating it yields CASSLSQGTEAFF.

This chain uses TRBV6-5 with TRBJ1-5, with D unresolved. V gave up 8 bases and J gave up 0 bases, with 8 bases separating them. There are 13 residues in the CDR3. The V gene's germline CDR1 is MNHEY and CDR2 SVGAGI. CDR3 DNA sequence: TGTGCCAGCGCCCAGTATAGCAATCAGCCCCAGCATTTT. Translation: CASAQYSNQPQHF.

V usage is TRBV30 and J usage is TRBJ1-1; 8 bases match TRBD1. The CDR3 contains 16 residues. Germline V gene lookup returns CDR1 GTSNPN and CDR2 SVGIG (reference sequence). Germline trimming cut 2 bases from V and 2 bases from J; bases unmatched to any gene: 10. The DNA of the CDR3 is TGTGCCTGGAGTCGCTTCGGACAGGGCGAAAACACTGAAGCTTTCTTT. Its protein is CAWSRFGQGENTEAFF.

The chain recombines TRBV30 with TRBJ2-4, with D hard to call. Germline V gene sequence: CDR1 GTSNPN, CDR2 SVGIG (reference sequence). This CDR3 is 14 amino acids long. V was trimmed by 0 bases and J by 4 bases, leaving 10 bases between them. DNA for the CDR3: TGTGCCTGGAGTGTCGCCGCCGGGAAAAACATTCAGTACTTC. It codes for CAWSVAAGKNIQYF. The full variable domain, with the rest looked up from reference TRBV30 and TRBJ2-4, is SQTIHQWPATLVQPVGSPLSLECTVEGTSNPNLYWYRQAAGRGLQLLFYSVGIGQISSEVPQNLSASRPQDRQFILSSKKLLLSDSGFYLCAWSVAAGKNIQYFGAGTRLSVL.

J is TRBJ1-2 and V is TRBV30, with 7 positions matching TRBD1. Unmatched junction bases numbered 3, after V lost 3 bases and J lost 2 bases. This CDR3 is built from 13 residues. Germline-derived CDR1 and CDR2 are GTSNPN and SVGIG (reference sequence). The CDR3 region is CAWSADRNYGYTF. As DNA, the CDR3 is TGTGCCTGGAGCGCGGACAGGAACTATGGCTACACCTTC.

The chain uses TRBV25-1 and TRBJ1-4, with 11 bases that match TRBD1. Trimming cost V 6 bases and J 5 bases; bases outside gene matches: 2. Germline loops: CDR1 MGHDK, CDR2 SYGVNS. This CDR3 is 14 amino acids long. For the CDR3, the DNA is TGTGCCAGCAGAGGACAGGGGGCAAATGAAAAACTGTTTTTT. It is translated as CASRGQGANEKLFF.

The chain couples TRBV5-4 to TRBJ2-1; the match to TRBD2 covers 12 bases. Germline CDR1 and CDR2: SGHNT and YYREEE (reference sequence). Trimming cost V 4 bases and J 5 bases; bases outside gene matches: 10. CDR3 size: 17 residues. CDR3 protein: CASSLPTSGSLDNEQFF. For the CDR3, the DNA is TGTGCCAGCAGCCTCCCGACTAGCGGGAGTCTTGACAATGAGCAGTTCTTC.

This chain joins TRBV7-2 and TRBJ1-1, with TRBD1 as a possible D gene (6 bases). The V and J ends lost 2 bases and 4 bases respectively, with 14 bases between them. This CDR3 has 15 amino acids. CDR1 is SGHTA and CDR2 is FQGNSA in the germline V gene. CDR3 sequence reads: CASSLSPRGGTEAFF. The CDR3 DNA reads TGTGCCAGCAGCTTATCCCCGAGGGGGGGCACTGAAGCTTTCTTT.

This chain uses TRBV18 with TRBJ1-5, with D possibly TRBD1 on 6 matching bases. V lost 6 bases and J lost 2, with 14 bases in between. Per the germline V gene, CDR1 is KGHSH and CDR2 is LQKENI. CDR3 length: 15 residues. As DNA, the CDR3 is TGTGCCAGCTCTCAGGGCACAGGGCGCAATCAGCCCCAGCATTTT. Translating gives CASSQGTGRNQPQHF.

This chain links TRBV28 with TRBJ2-5, with D tentatively TRBD1 (5 bases). Germline CDR1 MDHEN, CDR2 SYDVKM. The CDR3 extends over 15 amino acids. V lost 3 bases and J lost 3, with 14 bases in between. The chain's CDR3 is CASSFWGQDKETQYF. CDR3 bases: TGTGCCAGCAGTTTCTGGGGCCAAGATAAAGAGACCCAGTACTTC.

The chain joins TRBV5-4 to TRBJ2-7, with 8 bases lining up with TRBD1. CDR3 size: 15 residues. V lost 0 bases to trimming and J lost 2 bases; unmatched junction nucleotides: 4. Per the germline V gene, CDR1 is SGHNT and CDR2 is YYREEE (reference sequence). CDR3 loop: CASSLALGQAYEQYF. The CDR3 coding sequence is TGTGCCAGCAGCTTGGCTTTGGGACAGGCCTACGAGCAGTACTTC.

This clone was counted a single time. The chain joins TRBV27 to TRBJ1-2; no firm D call. Trimming took off 5 bases at V and 4 bases at J, with 23 bases between the two ends. The CDR3 length is 17 residues. Germline CDR1 MNHEY, CDR2 SMNVEV (reference sequence). In DNA form, the CDR3 reads TGTGCCAGCAGTACCTTCAGCGAGCGGGGTGGCATCTATGGCTACACCTTC. It codes for CASSTFSERGGIYGYTF.

The V call is TRBV6-6, the J call TRBJ2-1, with D tentatively TRBD2 (6 bases). CDR1 and CDR2 (germline): MNHNY, SVGAGI (reference sequence). With 2 bases removed from V and 5 bases from J, the gap between germline ends came to 16 bases. The length of the CDR3 is 16 residues. The CDR3 is CASSYGGSYGNNEQFF. The CDR3 nucleotides read TGTGCCAGCAGTTACGGAGGGAGTTACGGTAACAATGAGCAGTTCTTC.

The chain recombines TRBV6-4 with TRBJ1-6; D remains unclear. Trimming removed 5 bases from V and 1 base from J, with 9 bases in between. The CDR3 has 15 residues. Germline V gene data show CDR1 as MRHNA and CDR2 as SNTAGT. CDR3 DNA sequence: TGTGCCAGCAGTCCAGAGGGATCCTATAATTCACCCCTCCACTTT. Translating it yields CASSPEGSYNSPLHF.

The chain couples TRBV19 to TRBJ1-1; D not resolved. Germline assignment: CDR1 LNHDA and CDR2 SQIVND (reference sequence). V lost 7 bases, J lost 1 base, and 13 bases lay in between. The CDR3 is 14 amino acids. This CDR3 is CASTPGLGNTEAFF. Here the CDR3 DNA reads TGTGCCAGTACCCCGGGGTTGGGGAACACTGAAGCTTTCTTT.

This clone has just one count. V and J are TRBV11-2 and TRBJ2-7; D gene uncertain. The germline CDR1 and CDR2 sequences are SGHAT and FQNNGV. The V end was cut by 0 bases, the J end by 0 bases, with 3 bases between. The CDR3 spans 13 residues. The CDR3 protein is CASSLDLSYEQYF. For the CDR3, the DNA is TGTGCCAGCAGCTTAGACCTCTCCTACGAGCAGTACTTC.

The CDR3 DNA follows: TGTGCCAGCAGCTTTAACAGGGGTCCCTCCTACAATGAGCAGTTCTTC. This translates into CASSFNRGPSYNEQFF. The chain has TRBV5-4 and TRBJ2-1, with TRBD1 matching over 7 bases. V was clipped by 2 bases and J by 0 bases; unmatched bases: 5. This CDR3 contains 16 residues. Germline CDR1 is SGHNT and CDR2 is YYREEE (reference sequence).

The V gene is TRBV5-4, the J gene TRBJ2-7; the match to TRBD1 covers 8 bases. This CDR3 spans 15 amino acids. With V trimmed by 0 bases and J by 3 bases, 5 bases remained unmatched. Germline loops: CDR1 SGHNT, CDR2 YYREEE (reference sequence). The CDR3 DNA is TGTGCCAGCAGCTTGGGGAGGGACAGGTACTACGAGCAGTACTTC. Translated, it gives CASSLGRDRYYEQYF.

This clone was observed a single time. The rearrangement uses TRBV12-3 or TRBV12-4 and TRBJ2-7; 8 nucleotides match TRBD1. There are 13 residues in the CDR3. The junction had 5 bases not matched to a gene; V was cut back by 7 bases and J by 3 bases. CDR3 in DNA: TGTGCCAGCATTCTTGGACAGGGCTACGAGCAGTACTTC. Protein sequence: CASILGQGYEQYF.

The CDR3 bases are TGTGCCAGCAGCCCTCGACAGGGCTTGGGAGAAAAACTGTTTTTT. Translating it yields CASSPRQGLGEKLFF. The chain has TRBV14 and TRBJ1-4, with 7 positions matching TRBD1. CDR1 is SGHDN and CDR2 is FVKESK in the germline V gene. The V and J ends lost 4 bases and 8 bases, in that order; junction bases with no gene match: 10. The CDR3 length is 15 residues. Together with reference TRBV14 and TRBJ1-4, the CDR3 gives the full variable domain: EAGVTQFPSHSVIEKGQTVTLRCDPISGHDNLYWYRRVMGKEIKFLLHFVKESKQDESGMPNNRFLAERTGGTYSTLKVQPAELEDSGVYFCASSPRQGLGEKLFFGSGTQLSVL.

The chain employs TRBV18 and TRBJ2-3; the match to TRBD2 covers 8 bases. The length of the CDR3 is 17 residues. The V segment lost 2 bases and the J segment 0 bases; nucleotides outside the gene matches: 7. Germline V gene sequence: CDR1 KGHSH, CDR2 LQKENI. Here the CDR3 DNA reads TGTGCCAGCTCACCAGAACTAGCGGAAACTAGCACAGATACGCAGTATTTT. This codes for CASSPELAETSTDTQYF.

The V call is TRBV6-2 or TRBV6-3, the J call TRBJ2-1, with 8 bases matching TRBD2. Germline trimming cut 6 bases from V and 6 bases from J; bases unmatched to any gene: 10. The CDR3 sequence is 15 residues long. CDR1 is MNHEY, CDR2 SVGEGT, per germline. The chain's CDR3 is CASSPIREGSNEQFF. The CDR3 DNA is TGTGCCAGCAGCCCCATTCGGGAGGGCAGCAATGAGCAGTTCTTC.

This chain links TRBV27 with TRBJ2-4, with 8 nucleotides matching TRBD2. CDR1 and CDR2 (germline): MNHEY, SMNVEV (reference sequence). J lost 4 bases, V lost 3 bases, and 14 bases had no gene match. This CDR3 has 18 residues. The CDR3: CASSFFPASGRGKNIQYF. The CDR3 coding sequence is TGTGCCAGCAGTTTCTTCCCCGCGTCCGGGAGGGGTAAAAACATTCAGTACTTC.

This clone was counted a single time. V is TRBV18 and J is TRBJ1-1; D remains ambiguous. V was trimmed by 1 base and J by 4 bases, leaving 13 bases between them. The CDR3 covers 15 residues. CDR1 and CDR2 (germline): KGHSH, LQKENI. The CDR3 protein is CASSPRAEQATEAFF. The CDR3 region has the DNA TGTGCCAGCTCACCACGGGCCGAGCAGGCCACTGAAGCTTTCTTT.

The chain is built from TRBV25-1 and TRBJ2-7; D is perhaps TRBD2 (7 bases). The CDR3 contains 14 residues. Deletions cut 8 bases from V and 2 bases from J, with 16 bases between. Germline V gene lookup returns CDR1 MGHDK and CDR2 SYGVNS. CDR3 sequence: CASRRGGAPYEQYF. As DNA, the CDR3 is TGTGCCAGCCGTAGGGGGGGGGCTCCCTACGAGCAGTACTTC.

This chain links TRBV10-3 with TRBJ2-2; 9 nucleotides align to TRBD1. The germline V gene has CDR1 ENHRY and CDR2 SYGVKD. CDR3 length: 14 amino acids. Germline trimming cut 6 bases from V and 2 bases from J; bases unmatched to any gene: 1. The CDR3 protein is CAIRGQGNTGELFF. The DNA for the CDR3 is TGTGCCATCAGGGGACAGGGAAACACCGGGGAGCTGTTTTTT.

The rearrangement uses TRBV29-1 and TRBJ1-1, with 7 bases lining up with TRBD1. Germline V gene sequence: CDR1 SQVTM, CDR2 ANQGSEA. The CDR3 has 14 residues. V shed 1 base, J shed 3 bases, and the junction held 5 bases outside the gene matches. The chain's CDR3 is CSVEAQGFDTEAFF. The CDR3 coding sequence is TGCAGCGTTGAAGCACAGGGGTTTGACACTGAAGCTTTCTTT.